The rows below give T cell receptor beta chains drawn from one sample of a study of T-cell memory formation after mild COVID-19. Using its own MiXCR run on the 5' RACE reads, TCRdb lists one record per CDR3 protein. The top ten clones hold 9.5% to 15% of a sample with about 390,000 distinct CDR3 sequences, about 21% of them seen once. The sequenced material came from PBMCs or a T cell subset sorted from them (not recorded which). All receptors derive from an adult woman who had mild COVID-19 (a few samples of this study predate the infection). Cell type and time point are not known. Each CDR3 is given without its conserved first and last residue.

J gene: TRBJ1-2
V gene: TRBV4-2
CDR3 protein: ASSQGGTAVNYGYT

J gene: TRBJ1-2
V gene: TRBV4-3
CDR3 protein: ASSQDETANYGYT

J gene: TRBJ2-7
V gene: TRBV5-8
CDR3 protein: ASSLFDEQY

J gene: TRBJ2-3
V gene: TRBV28
CDR3 protein: ASALRSTDTQY

J gene: TRBJ2-7
V gene: TRBV29-1
CDR3 protein: SVAGRATNEQY

J gene: TRBJ2-7
V gene: TRBV20-1
CDR3 protein: SADPGTSGISYEQY

J gene: TRBJ2-1
V gene: TRBV7-7
CDR3 protein: ASSLEQGLNEQF

J gene: TRBJ1-4
V gene: TRBV6-6
CDR3 protein: ASSPVGYEKLF

J gene: TRBJ2-2
V gene: TRBV20-1
CDR3 protein: SAIEGTANTGELF

J gene: TRBJ1-2
V gene: TRBV30
CDR3 protein: AWSVVYGYT

J gene: TRBJ1-1
V gene: TRBV7-3
CDR3 protein: ASSLVRQERTEAF

J gene: TRBJ2-6
V gene: TRBV3-1
CDR3 protein: ASSLNNPGANVLT

J gene: TRBJ2-3
V gene: TRBV5-1
CDR3 protein: ASRITRGGAQDTQY

J gene: TRBJ2-5
V gene: TRBV6-6
CDR3 protein: ASSYAENRGETQY

J gene: TRBJ2-1
V gene: TRBV12-3/TRBV12-4
CDR3 protein: ASGGGLAASYNEQF

J gene: TRBJ2-1
V gene: TRBV15
CDR3 protein: ATSRETGLAGDEQF

J gene: TRBJ2-1
V gene: TRBV10-3
CDR3 protein: AISPTGSMFHEQF

J gene: TRBJ2-1
V gene: TRBV5-6
CDR3 protein: ASSVTSGSDNEQF

J gene: TRBJ1-2
V gene: TRBV12-3/TRBV12-4
CDR3 protein: ASRPAGAGNYGYT

J gene: TRBJ1-1
V gene: TRBV29-1
CDR3 protein: SVEYRPGNTEAF

J gene: TRBJ1-1
V gene: TRBV5-6
CDR3 protein: ASSRGTGGAEAF

J gene: TRBJ2-5
V gene: TRBV12-3/TRBV12-4
CDR3 protein: ASSYNNAETQY

J gene: TRBJ2-7
V gene: TRBV29-1
CDR3 protein: SATSGSSYEQY

J gene: TRBJ1-3
V gene: TRBV12-3/TRBV12-4
CDR3 protein: ASSLRFRESGNTIY

J gene: TRBJ2-7
V gene: TRBV5-1
CDR3 protein: ASSLTSAGIATTREQY

J gene: TRBJ1-1
V gene: TRBV19
CDR3 protein: ASSGQVHTEAF

J gene: TRBJ1-2
V gene: TRBV4-1
CDR3 protein: ASSQTANGYT

J gene: TRBJ2-5
V gene: TRBV7-8
CDR3 protein: ASSLSAGGGETQY

J gene: TRBJ2-7
V gene: TRBV18
CDR3 protein: ASSPGNGEQY

J gene: TRBJ2-7
V gene: TRBV19
CDR3 protein: ASSIPGQAYEQY

J gene: TRBJ2-3
V gene: TRBV7-8
CDR3 protein: ASTGRAGDTQY

J gene: TRBJ1-2
V gene: TRBV6-5
CDR3 protein: ASSYSIQGVDYGYT

J gene: TRBJ1-4
V gene: TRBV6-2/TRBV6-3
CDR3 protein: ASSRTASGEKLF

J gene: TRBJ1-2
V gene: TRBV12-3/TRBV12-4
CDR3 protein: ASSLWQGSGYT

J gene: TRBJ1-6
V gene: TRBV19
CDR3 protein: ASSQSGDNSPLH

J gene: TRBJ2-2
V gene: TRBV20-1
CDR3 protein: SARDRSGRAHGELF

J gene: TRBJ2-1
V gene: TRBV4-3
CDR3 protein: ASSQAWTSGRAYNEQF

J gene: TRBJ2-1
V gene: TRBV9
CDR3 protein: ASSPDGGRANEQF

J gene: TRBJ1-4
V gene: TRBV6-5
CDR3 protein: ASRITGVRSNEKLF

J gene: TRBJ2-4
V gene: TRBV18
CDR3 protein: ASSPERGQAKNIQY

J gene: TRBJ2-3
V gene: TRBV12-3/TRBV12-4
CDR3 protein: ASTTLAGGYTDTQY

J gene: TRBJ2-1
V gene: TRBV10-3
CDR3 protein: AISDSGVDEQF

J gene: TRBJ1-1
V gene: TRBV20-1
CDR3 protein: SARGQGKLEAF

J gene: TRBJ1-1
V gene: TRBV11-3
CDR3 protein: ASSLGQPAKAF

J gene: TRBJ2-2
V gene: TRBV7-2
CDR3 protein: ADHVVQNTGELF

J gene: TRBJ2-3
V gene: TRBV7-3
CDR3 protein: ASGQGARDTQY